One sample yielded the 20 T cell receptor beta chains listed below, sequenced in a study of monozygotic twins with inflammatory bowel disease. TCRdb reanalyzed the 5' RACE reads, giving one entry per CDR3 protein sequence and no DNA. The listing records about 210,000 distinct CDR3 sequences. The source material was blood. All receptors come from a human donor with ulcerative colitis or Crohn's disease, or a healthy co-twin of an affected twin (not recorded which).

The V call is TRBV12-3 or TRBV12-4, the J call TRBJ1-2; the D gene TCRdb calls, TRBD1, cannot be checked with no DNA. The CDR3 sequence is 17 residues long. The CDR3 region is CASSLRMDGPHNYGYTF.

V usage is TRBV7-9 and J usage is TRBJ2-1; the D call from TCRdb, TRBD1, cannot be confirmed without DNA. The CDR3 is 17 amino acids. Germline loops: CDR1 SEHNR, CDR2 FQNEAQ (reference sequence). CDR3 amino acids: CASSFRGGPPSYNEQFF.

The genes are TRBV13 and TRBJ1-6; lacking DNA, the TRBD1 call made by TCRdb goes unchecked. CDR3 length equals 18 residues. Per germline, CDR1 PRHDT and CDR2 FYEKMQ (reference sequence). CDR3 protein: CASSLSPGAASYNSPLHF.

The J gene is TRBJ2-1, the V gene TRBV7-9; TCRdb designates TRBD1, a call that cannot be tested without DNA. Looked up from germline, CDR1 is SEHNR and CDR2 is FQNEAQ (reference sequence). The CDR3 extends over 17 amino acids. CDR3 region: CASSSPKLQGGRDEQFF. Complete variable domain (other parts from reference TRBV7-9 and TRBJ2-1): DTGVSQNPRHKITKRGQNVTFRCDPISEHNRLYWYRQTLGQGPEFLTYFQNEAQLEKSRLLSDRFSAERPKGSFSTLEIQRTEQGDSAMYLCASSSPKLQGGRDEQFFGPGTRLTVL.

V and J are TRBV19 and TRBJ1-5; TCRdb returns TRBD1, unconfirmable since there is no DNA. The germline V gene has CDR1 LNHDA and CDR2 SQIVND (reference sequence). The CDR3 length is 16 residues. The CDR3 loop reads CASSSSVMGRNQPQHF.

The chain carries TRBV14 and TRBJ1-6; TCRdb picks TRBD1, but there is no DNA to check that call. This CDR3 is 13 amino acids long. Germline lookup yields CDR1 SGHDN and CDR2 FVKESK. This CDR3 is CASSPRQNSPLHF.

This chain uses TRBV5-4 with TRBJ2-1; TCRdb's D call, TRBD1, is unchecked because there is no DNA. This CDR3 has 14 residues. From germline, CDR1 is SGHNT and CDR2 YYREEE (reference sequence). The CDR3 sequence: CASSPVGENNEQFF.

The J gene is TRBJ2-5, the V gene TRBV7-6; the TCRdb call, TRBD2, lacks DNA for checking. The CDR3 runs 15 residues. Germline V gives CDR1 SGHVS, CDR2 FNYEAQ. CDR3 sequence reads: CASSSFGGRQETQYF.

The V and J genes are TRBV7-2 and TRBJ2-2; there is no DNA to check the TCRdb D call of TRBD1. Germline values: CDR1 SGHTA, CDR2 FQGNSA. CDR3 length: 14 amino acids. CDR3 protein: CATGHSANTGELFF.

CDR3 amino acids: CASSNGRGDTKAFF. The chain links TRBV21-1 to TRBJ1-1; TCRdb names TRBD1, which stays unverified in the absence of DNA. TRBV21-1 is tagged as a pseudogene. This CDR3 contains 14 residues.

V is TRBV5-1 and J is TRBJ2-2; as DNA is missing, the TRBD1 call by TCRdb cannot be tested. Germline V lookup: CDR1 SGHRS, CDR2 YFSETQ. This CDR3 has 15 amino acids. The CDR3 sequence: CASSFQGDNTGELFF.

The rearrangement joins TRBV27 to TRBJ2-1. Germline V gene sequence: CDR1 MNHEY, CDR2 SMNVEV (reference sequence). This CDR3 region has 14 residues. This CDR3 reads CASSLSDGDNEQFF.

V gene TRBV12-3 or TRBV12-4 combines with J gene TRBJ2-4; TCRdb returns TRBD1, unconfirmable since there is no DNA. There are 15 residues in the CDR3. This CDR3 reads CASSPGGSAKNIQYF.

CDR3 in amino acids: CASSLTRRDEQYF. The V gene is TRBV12-3 or TRBV12-4, the J gene TRBJ2-7; lacking DNA, the TRBD2 call made by TCRdb goes unchecked. The CDR3 has 13 amino acids.

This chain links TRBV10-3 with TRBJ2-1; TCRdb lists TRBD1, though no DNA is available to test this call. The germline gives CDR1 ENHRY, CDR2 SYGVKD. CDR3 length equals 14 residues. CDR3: CAISRDRGSNEQFF.

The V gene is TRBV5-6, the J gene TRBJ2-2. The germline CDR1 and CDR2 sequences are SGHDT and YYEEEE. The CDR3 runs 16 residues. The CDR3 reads CASSLESIRLTGELFF.

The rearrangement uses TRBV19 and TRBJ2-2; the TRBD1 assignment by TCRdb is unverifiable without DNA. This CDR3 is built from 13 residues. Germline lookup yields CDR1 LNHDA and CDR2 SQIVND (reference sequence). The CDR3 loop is CASSGTITGELFF.

The CDR3 spells CASSLVGAEQYF. The V gene is TRBV7-9, the J gene TRBJ2-7; TCRdb proposes TRBD1, but this gene call is untestable without DNA. Germline CDR1 and CDR2: SEHNR and FQNEAQ (reference sequence). The CDR3 sequence is 12 residues long.

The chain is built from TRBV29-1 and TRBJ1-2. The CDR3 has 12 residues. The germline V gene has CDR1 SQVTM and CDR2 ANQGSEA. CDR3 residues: CSVETSSGGYTF. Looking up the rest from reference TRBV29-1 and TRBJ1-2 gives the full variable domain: SAVISQKPSRDICQRGTSLTIQCQVDSQVTMMFWYRQQPGQSLTLIATANQGSEATYESGFVIDKFPISRPNLTFSTLTVSNMSPEDSSIYLCSVETSSGGYTFGSGTRLTVV.

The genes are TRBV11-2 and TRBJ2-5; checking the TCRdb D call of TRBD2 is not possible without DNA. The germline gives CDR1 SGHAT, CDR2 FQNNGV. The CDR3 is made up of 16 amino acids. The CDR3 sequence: CASSPTRLAGVETQYF.